The rows below give T cell receptor beta chains drawn from one sample of a study of cytotoxic CD8 clonotypes in ibrutinib-treated CLL. Assay used: immunoSEQ multiplex PCR; TCRdb lists only in-frame clones, some missing. In the table there are roughly 220,000 clones, over 65% of which are singletons. Sequencing used PBMCs, obtained after 12 months of ibrutinib treatment. These TCRs come from a human donor with chronic lymphocytic leukemia. Each CDR3 is given with its conserved first and last residue. The D gene is left open where the match is weak. Part of the rows lack a size; the others show once, few, many or a class for expanded clones.

cdr3_nt	cdr3_aa	clone_size	d_call	v_call	j_call	cdr3_length
TGTGCCAGCTCACCCCGACAGGGGGCAAGGGCCACTGAAGCTTTCTTT	CASSPRQGARATEAFF	-	TRBD1	TRBV18	TRBJ1-1	16
TGCGCCAGCAGCCAAGGATTAGGGAGGGGGCTGAGTGAAAAACTGTTTTTT	CASSQGLGRGLSEKLFF	-	TRBD1	TRBV4-1	TRBJ1-4	17
TGCGCCAGCAGTGAGGGTGGGGGGGGCCTCTACGAGCAGTACTTC	CASSEGGGGLYEQYF	-	-	TRBV10-2	TRBJ2-7	15
TGCAGCGTTGGGACAGGGGAAGGCGAGACCCAGTACTTC	CSVGTGEGETQYF	-	TRBD1	TRBV29-1	TRBJ2-5	13
TGTGCCACCTATCTCCCCGGGGGATCTGGAAACACCATATATTTT	CATYLPGGSGNTIYF	once	-	TRBV6-6	TRBJ1-3	15
TGTGCCAGCAGGACAGGGATGGCAGATACGCAGTATTTT	CASRTGMADTQYF	-	TRBD1	TRBV28	TRBJ2-3	13
TGTGCCAGCAGCTTAGCGTCGGGGGGGCCCGGAACAGATACGCAGTATTTT	CASSLASGGPGTDTQYF	-	TRBD2	TRBV7-6	TRBJ2-3	17
TGTGCCAGCTCACAAGGGACAGGGGGTAGCGAGCAGTACTTC	CASSQGTGGSEQYF	few	TRBD1	TRBV18	TRBJ2-7	14
TGTGCCAGCAGCCCAGAAGGGACTATCGGTGAAGTCGATGAGCAGTTCTTC	CASSPEGTIGEVDEQFF	-	TRBD2	TRBV9	TRBJ2-1	17
TGTGCCAGTAGTATTGGTGGTAGCGGTGTCGAGCAGTACTTC	CASSIGGSGVEQYF	-	-	TRBV19	TRBJ2-7	14